The 5 T cell receptor beta chains in this list originate from one sample, sequenced in a study of beta chain features in type 1 diabetes. Overall study results and limits: Shortening that was moderate but significant affected the TCRB CDR3s of Type 1 diabetes patients in all four CD4+ subsets.

Investigators reverse transcribed all isolated RNA, so they sequenced expressed TCRB transcripts. The repertoire was sequenced with immunoSEQ multiplex PCR; TCRdb's copy has only in-frame clones and lacks some. The sample lists around 340,000 clones, approximately 9.9% occurring once. These receptors have no identified antigens. Sequenced: central memory CD4+ T cells from blood. These receptors originate from a man aged 25-45 years with type 1 diabetes.

This clone appeared a few times. This chain uses TRBV14 with TRBJ2-7; D not resolved. The germline V and J ends were trimmed by 1 base and 9 bases, with 16 bases remaining between them. In germline, CDR1 is SGHDN, CDR2 FVKESK. CDR3 length equals 14 residues. CDR3 nucleotides: TGTGCCAGCAGCCAAGCGGCTCGTCTCGGGTGGCAGTACTTC. It yields the protein CASSQAARLGWQYF. Complete variable domain (other parts from reference TRBV14 and TRBJ2-7): EAGVTQFPSHSVIEKGQTVTLRCDPISGHDNLYWYRRVMGKEIKFLLHFVKESKQDESGMPNNRFLAERTGGTYSTLKVQPAELEDSGVYFCASSQAARLGWQYFGPGTRLTVT.

This clone was seen a few times. This specimen includes other DNA sequences encoding the same CDR3. CDR3 residues: CASTRGVNYGYTF. Written as DNA, the CDR3 is TGTGCCAGTACCCGTGGGGTCAACTATGGCTACACCTTC. V gene TRBV19 combines with J gene TRBJ1-2; D gene ambiguous. V lost 7 bases to trimming and J lost 2 bases, with 11 bases between them. Germline V CDR1 and CDR2: LNHDA, SQIVND (reference sequence). The CDR3 length is 13 residues.

The V gene is TRBV19, the J gene TRBJ2-3, with TRBD2 matching 10 bases. The V gene end was trimmed by 1 base and the J gene end by 3 bases; junction bases not matched to a gene: 13. This CDR3 has 19 amino acids. Germline V gene sequence: CDR1 LNHDA, CDR2 SQIVND (reference sequence). CDR3 DNA: TGTGCCAGTAGTATAGCCCCCACCCTCAGCGGGGGGGCAACAGATACGCAGTATTTT. Translated, it gives CASSIAPTLSGGATDTQYF.

This clone was observed a handful of times. The genes are TRBV7-8 and TRBJ1-1; TRBD1 is a possible D gene (5 bases). Germline-derived CDR1 and CDR2 are SGHVS and FQNEAQ. CDR3 length: 13 residues. Trimming took 4 bases from V and 3 from J, leaving 9 bases between them. The CDR3 nucleotides read TGTGCCAGCAGCTCAGCAGGGCACACTGAAGCTTTCTTT. Amino acid sequence: CASSSAGHTEAFF.

CDR3 sequence: CASSLPGTATGTYF. CDR3 nucleotide sequence: TGTGCCAGCAGCTTACCCGGGACAGCCACGGGAACTTATTTT. The J gene is TRBJ2-3, the V gene TRBV11-2; 7 bases fit TRBD1. The CDR3 consists of 14 residues. V was pared by 2 bases and J by 15 bases, with 14 bases of the junction left unmatched. Per the germline V gene, CDR1 is SGHAT and CDR2 is FQNNGV. Using reference TRBV11-2 and TRBJ2-3 for the parts outside the CDR3, the full variable domain is EAGVAQSPRYKIIEKRQSVAFWCNPISGHATLYWYQQILGQGPKLLIQFQNNGVVDDSQLPKDRFSAERLKGVDSTLKIQPAKLEDSAVYLCASSLPGTATGTYFGPGTRLTVL.